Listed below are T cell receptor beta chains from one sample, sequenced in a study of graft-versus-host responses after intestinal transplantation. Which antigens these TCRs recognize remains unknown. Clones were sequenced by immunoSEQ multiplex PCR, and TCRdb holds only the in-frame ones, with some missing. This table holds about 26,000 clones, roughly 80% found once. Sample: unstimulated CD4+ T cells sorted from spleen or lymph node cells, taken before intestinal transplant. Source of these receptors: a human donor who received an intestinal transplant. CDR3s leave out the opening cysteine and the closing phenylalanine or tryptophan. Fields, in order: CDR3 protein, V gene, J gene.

ASRTTGGTFNEQF	TRBV5-1	TRBJ2-1
ASSLRGFFYGYT	TRBV28	TRBJ1-2
ASSQHLRGGQGSVKDIQY	TRBV4-1	TRBJ2-4
ASSLGWTGEEKLF	TRBV5-1	TRBJ1-4
SVEDPGRAYEQY	TRBV29-1	TRBJ2-7
ASSPWTSRSYEQY	TRBV2	TRBJ2-7
ASSLLPSGELF	TRBV7-3	TRBJ2-2
ASRDDTGELF	TRBV6-6	TRBJ2-2
ATSRDAYQETQY	TRBV15	TRBJ2-5
ASSLNSQVIGELF	TRBV5-1	TRBJ2-2
ASSGDRGRLDTQY	TRBV2	TRBJ2-3
ASSLDVGEKTQY	TRBV5-6	TRBJ2-5
ARKTRTTGALHNEQF	TRBV2	TRBJ2-1
ASSYGNYGYT	TRBV6-5	TRBJ1-2
ASSIGPSTDTQY	TRBV19	TRBJ2-3
ASSKGLGPYEQY	TRBV5-1	TRBJ2-7
ASSGLAGYEQY	TRBV9	TRBJ2-7
ASSLAGAPYEQY	TRBV7-9	NA
ASSPWGGNNQPQH	TRBV6-5	TRBJ1-5
ASRAGGPNTGELF	TRBV5-1	TRBJ2-2
ASGLVLGTSGRQNEQF	TRBV12-5	TRBJ2-1
ASSESNYGYT	TRBV6-5	TRBJ1-2
ASSRYRGRLTEAF	TRBV27	TRBJ1-1
ASRGQNNQPQH	TRBV6-1	TRBJ1-5
ASSWGRRGNEKLF	TRBV5-6	TRBJ1-4
ASSLDRGFYGYT	TRBV5-1	TRBJ1-2
ASSLEGTSTDTQY	TRBV7-2	TRBJ2-3
ASSYVQGVVTDTQY	TRBV6-5	TRBJ2-3
ASSFTGANTEAF	TRBV7-6	TRBJ1-1